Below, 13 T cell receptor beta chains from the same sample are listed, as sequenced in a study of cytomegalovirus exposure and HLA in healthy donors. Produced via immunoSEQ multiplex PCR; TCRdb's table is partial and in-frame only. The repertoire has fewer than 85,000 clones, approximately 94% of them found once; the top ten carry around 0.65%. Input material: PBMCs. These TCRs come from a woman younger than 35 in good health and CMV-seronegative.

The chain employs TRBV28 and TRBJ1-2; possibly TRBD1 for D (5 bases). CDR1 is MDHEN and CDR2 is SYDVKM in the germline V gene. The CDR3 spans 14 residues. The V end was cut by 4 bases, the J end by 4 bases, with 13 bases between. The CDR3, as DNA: TGTGCCAGCAGTTCGGAGGGGAGAGGCTATGGCTACACCTTC. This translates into CASSSEGRGYGYTF.

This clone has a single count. Written as DNA, the CDR3 is TGTGCCAGCAGCCCCAGGGTTAACTATGGCTACACCTTC. Protein sequence: CASSPRVNYGYTF. The chain links TRBV7-2 to TRBJ1-2; D is perhaps TRBD1 (5 bases). V was shortened by 5 bases and J by 1 base, with 8 bases between the two germline ends. The CDR3 runs to 13 residues. Germline V gives CDR1 SGHTA, CDR2 FQGNSA.

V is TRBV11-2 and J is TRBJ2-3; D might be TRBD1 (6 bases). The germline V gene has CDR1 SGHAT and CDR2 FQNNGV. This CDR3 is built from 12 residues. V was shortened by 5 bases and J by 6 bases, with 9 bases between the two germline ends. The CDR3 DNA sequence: TGTGCCAGCAGCCGAGACAGGGATACGCAGTATTTT. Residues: CASSRDRDTQYF.

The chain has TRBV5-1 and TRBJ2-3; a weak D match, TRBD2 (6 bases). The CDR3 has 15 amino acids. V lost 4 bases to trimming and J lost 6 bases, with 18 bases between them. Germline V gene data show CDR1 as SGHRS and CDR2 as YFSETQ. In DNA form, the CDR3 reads TGCGCCAGCAGCGGTTCCGGGTCCCGGGGGGATACGCAGTATTTT. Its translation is CASSGSGSRGDTQYF.

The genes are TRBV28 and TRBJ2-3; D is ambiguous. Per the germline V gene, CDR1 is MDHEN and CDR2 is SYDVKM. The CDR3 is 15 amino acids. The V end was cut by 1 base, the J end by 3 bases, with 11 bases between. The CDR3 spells CASSLFPTRTDTQYF. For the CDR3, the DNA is TGTGCCAGCAGTTTATTCCCAACTCGGACAGATACGCAGTATTTT.

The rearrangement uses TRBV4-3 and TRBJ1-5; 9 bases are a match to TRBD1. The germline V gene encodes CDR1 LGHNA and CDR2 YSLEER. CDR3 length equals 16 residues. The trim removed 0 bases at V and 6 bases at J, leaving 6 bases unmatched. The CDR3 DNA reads TGCGCCAGCAGCCAAGAAAGGGGACAGGGTGGTCAGCCCCAGCATTTT. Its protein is CASSQERGQGGQPQHF.

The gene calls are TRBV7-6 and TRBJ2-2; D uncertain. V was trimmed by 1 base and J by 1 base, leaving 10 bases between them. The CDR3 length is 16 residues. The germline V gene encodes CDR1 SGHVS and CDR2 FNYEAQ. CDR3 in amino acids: CASSLVSLQNTGELFF. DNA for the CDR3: TGTGCCAGCAGCTTAGTGTCATTACAGAACACCGGGGAGCTGTTTTTT.

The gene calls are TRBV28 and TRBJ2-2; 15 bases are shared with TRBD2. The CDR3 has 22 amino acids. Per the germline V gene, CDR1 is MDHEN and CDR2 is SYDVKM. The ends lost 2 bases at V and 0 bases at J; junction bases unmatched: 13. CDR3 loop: CASSLDLWTSGGAYANTGELFF. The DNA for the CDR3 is TGTGCCAGCAGTTTAGACCTTTGGACTAGCGGGGGGGCATACGCGAACACCGGGGAGCTGTTTTTT.

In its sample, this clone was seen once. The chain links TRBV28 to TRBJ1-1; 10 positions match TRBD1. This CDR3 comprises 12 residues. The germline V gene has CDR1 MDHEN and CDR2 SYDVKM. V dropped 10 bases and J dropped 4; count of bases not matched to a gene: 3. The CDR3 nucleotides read TGTGCCATCAGGACAGGGGGCACTGAAGCTTTCTTT. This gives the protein CAIRTGGTEAFF.

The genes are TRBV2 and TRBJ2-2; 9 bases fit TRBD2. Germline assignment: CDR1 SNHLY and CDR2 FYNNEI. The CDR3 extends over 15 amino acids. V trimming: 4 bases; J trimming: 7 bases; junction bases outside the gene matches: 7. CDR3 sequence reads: CASSVGGGGSGELFF. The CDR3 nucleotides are TGTGCCAGCAGTGTAGGCGGGGGGGGCAGCGGGGAGCTGTTTTTT.

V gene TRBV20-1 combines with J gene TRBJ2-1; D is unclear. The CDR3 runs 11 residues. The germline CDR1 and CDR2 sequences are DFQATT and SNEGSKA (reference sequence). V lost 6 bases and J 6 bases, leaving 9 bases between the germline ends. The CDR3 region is CSAPLINEQFF. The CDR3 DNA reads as TGCAGTGCCCCCCTAATCAATGAGCAGTTCTTC.

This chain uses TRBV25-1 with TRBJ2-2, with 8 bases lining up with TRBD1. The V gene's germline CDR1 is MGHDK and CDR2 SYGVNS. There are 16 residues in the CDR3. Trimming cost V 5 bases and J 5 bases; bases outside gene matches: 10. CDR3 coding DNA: TGTGCCAGCAGTTCACCGGGACAGGCGGTTACCGGGGAGCTGTTTTTT. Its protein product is CASSSPGQAVTGELFF. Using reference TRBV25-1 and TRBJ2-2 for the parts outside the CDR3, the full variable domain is EADIYQTPRYLVIGTGKKITLECSQTMGHDKMYWYQQDPGMELHLIHYSYGVNSTEKGDLSSESTVSRIRTEHFPLTLESARPSHTSQYLCASSSPGQAVTGELFFGEGSRLTVL.

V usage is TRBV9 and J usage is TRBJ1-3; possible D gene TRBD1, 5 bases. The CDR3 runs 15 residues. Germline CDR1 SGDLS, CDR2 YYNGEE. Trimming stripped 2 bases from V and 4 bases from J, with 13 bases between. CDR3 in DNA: TGTGCCAGCAGCGTTTCGGGGGTATCAGGAAACACCATATATTTT. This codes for CASSVSGVSGNTIYF.